The 15 T cell receptor beta chains below all came from one sample that was sequenced in a study of cytomegalovirus exposure and HLA in healthy donors. A multiplex PCR was run with 60 Vbeta primers and 13 Jbeta primers. Libraries were prepared by immunoSEQ multiplex PCR; TCRdb keeps only in-frame clonotypes and omits some of them. The data show 150,000 to 200,000 clones, approximately 80% seen once. Sequences were obtained from PBMCs. These receptors came from a boy aged 5-17 years in good health and CMV-seronegative.

The chain joins TRBV15 to TRBJ1-4; 8 bases are a match to TRBD1. The length of the CDR3 is 16 residues. CDR1 LNHNV and CDR2 YYDKDF come from the germline V gene (reference sequence). Trimming took 0 bases from V and 7 from J; bases not matched to a gene: 7. Here the CDR3 DNA reads TGTGCCACCAGCAGAGACCGGACAGGGTTGATTGAAAAACTGTTTTTT. The encoded protein is CATSRDRTGLIEKLFF.

This chain connects TRBV5-4 to TRBJ1-2; TRBD1 agrees at 9 bases. Germline CDR1 and CDR2: SGHNT and YYREEE (reference sequence). The junction had 10 bases not matched to a gene; V was cut back by 4 bases and J by 6 bases. The CDR3 loop spans 15 amino acids. The CDR3 protein is CASSPWDRAVDGYTF. CDR3 DNA sequence: TGTGCCAGCAGCCCTTGGGACAGGGCGGTGGATGGCTACACCTTC.

The V call is TRBV7-2, the J call TRBJ2-2, with a possible D match to TRBD2 (5 bases). Per germline, CDR1 SGHTA and CDR2 FQGNSA. This CDR3 is 16 amino acids long. V lost 5 bases to trimming and J lost 3 bases, with 16 bases between them. CDR3 sequence: CASSKRVGSDTGELFF. DNA for the CDR3: TGTGCCAGCAGCAAGCGAGTAGGGAGCGACACCGGGGAGCTGTTTTTT.

This clone was seen only once. V usage is TRBV19 and J usage is TRBJ2-3, with TRBD2 identical over 15 bases. Germline values: CDR1 LNHDA, CDR2 SQIVND (reference sequence). With 2 bases clipped from V and 1 base from J, the junction kept 10 bases outside the gene matches. This CDR3 is 20 amino acids long. CDR3 nucleotides: TGTGCCAGTAGTATAAGGACTAGCGGGGGGGCTGGAGGGCGCACAGATACGCAGTATTTT. Its protein is CASSIRTSGGAGGRTDTQYF.

This clone was seen just once. For the CDR3, the DNA is TGTGCCAGCAGCCCAAGAACTAGCGGGAGGGCCCTGGAGACCCAGTACTTC. Its translation: CASSPRTSGRALETQYF. V usage is TRBV4-2 and J usage is TRBJ2-5, with TRBD2 matching over 13 bases. V gave up 4 bases and J gave up 5 bases; unmatched junction bases: 10. The length of the CDR3 is 17 residues. CDR1 LGHNA and CDR2 YNFKEQ come from the germline V gene.

The chain has TRBV11-3 and TRBJ1-1; no firm D call. The CDR3 covers 14 residues. CDR1 and CDR2 from the germline V gene are SGHNT and YENEEA. Between the trimmed V and J ends, which lost 3 bases and 1 base, there was a span of 9 bases. CDR3 sequence: CASSFNGGNTEAFF. In DNA, the CDR3 is TGTGCCAGCAGCTTCAACGGAGGGAACACTGAAGCTTTCTTT.

J is TRBJ2-7 and V is TRBV11-2; no clear D gene. This CDR3 spans 12 amino acids. Trimming cost V 6 bases and J 1 base, with 7 bases left between them. The V gene's germline CDR1 is SGHAT and CDR2 FQNNGV. DNA for the CDR3: TGTGCCAGCAGAACGGGTTCCTACGAGCAGTACTTC. This gives the protein CASRTGSYEQYF.

This clone was counted only a few times. The chain recombines TRBV11-3 with TRBJ1-2, with a tentative D call TRBD1 (6 bases). V dropped 3 bases and J dropped 3 bases, with 14 bases sitting between them. CDR1 and CDR2 (germline): SGHNT, YENEEA. The CDR3 runs to 15 residues. The CDR3 bases are TGTGCCAGCAGCTTCGGTGGGACAACGGACTATGGCTACACCTTC. It encodes CASSFGGTTDYGYTF. The complete variable domain, with remaining parts taken from reference TRBV11-3 and TRBJ1-2, reads EAGVVQSPRYKIIEKKQPVAFWCNPISGHNTLYWYLQNLGQGPELLIRYENEEAVDDSQLPKDRFSAERLKGVDSTLKIQPAELGDSAVYLCASSFGGTTDYGYTFGSGTRLTVV.

A note on this clone: One junction end disagrees with the germline gene, perhaps due to a read error. V gene TRBV9 combines with J gene TRBJ1-6, with 8 bases lining up with TRBD1. CDR3 size: 15 residues. CDR1 is SGDLS and CDR2 is YYNGEE in the germline V gene. The CDR3 sequence is CTSSPRQGWNSPLHF. CDR3 nucleotide sequence: TGTACCAGCAGCCCCCGACAGGGGTGGAATTCACCCCTCCACTTT.

V and J are TRBV7-2 and TRBJ1-5; D is uncertain. The CDR3 consists of 14 residues. Trimming took off 5 bases at V and 6 bases at J, with 14 bases between the two ends. Germline CDR1 and CDR2: SGHTA and FQGNSA. CDR3 sequence (DNA): TGTGCCAGCAGCCCGGGGTCCCCGGGTCAGCCCCAGCATTTT. Amino acid sequence: CASSPGSPGQPQHF.

V gene TRBV5-4 combines with J gene TRBJ1-2; D not resolved. The V end was cut by 0 bases, the J end by 3 bases, with 9 bases between. From germline, CDR1 is SGHNT and CDR2 YYREEE (reference sequence). The CDR3 covers 14 residues. CDR3 amino acids: CASSLGVQDYGYTF. In nucleotides, the CDR3 is TGTGCCAGCAGCTTGGGGGTGCAGGACTATGGCTACACCTTC.

This sequence joins TRBV11-2 and TRBJ1-5; no reliable D call. There are 13 residues in the CDR3. Trimming shortened V by 0 bases and J by 11 bases, and 11 bases separated the two germline ends. CDR1 is SGHAT, CDR2 FQNNGV, per germline. CDR3: CASSLEVVSAQHF. DNA of the CDR3: TGTGCCAGCAGCTTAGAGGTGGTTTCGGCCCAGCATTTT.

The chain recombines TRBV11-2 with TRBJ1-6; TRBD1 matches 10 bases. The germline gives CDR1 SGHAT, CDR2 FQNNGV. With V trimmed by 5 bases and J by 7 bases, 5 bases remained unmatched. The CDR3 totals 15 residues. The CDR3 nucleotides are TGTGCCAGCAGCCTTTTGGACAGGGGGAATTCACCCCTCCACTTT. Amino acid sequence: CASSLLDRGNSPLHF.

This chain links TRBV7-8 with TRBJ2-1, with TRBD2 matching 7 bases. Germline loops: CDR1 SGHVS, CDR2 FQNEAQ. The CDR3 loop spans 15 amino acids. With 3 bases clipped from V and 4 bases from J, the junction kept 6 bases outside the gene matches. The CDR3 sequence: CASSFRREGYNEQFF. CDR3 bases: TGTGCCAGCAGCTTTAGGAGGGAGGGATACAATGAGCAGTTCTTC.

In the case of this clone: This likely comes from a read error, as the CDR3 has no conserved phenylalanine or tryptophan at its end. The DNA is left out, because the CDR3 cannot be placed on it with certainty; the CDR3 is given as TCRdb lists it. The V call is TRBV7-9, the J call TRBJ1-2; the table's D gene call, TRBD1, was not cross checked with the DNA. The CDR3 numbers 10 amino acids, ends counted. Germline values: CDR1 SEHNR, CDR2 FQNEAQ (reference sequence). This CDR3 is CASSLDDLGP.